This T cell receptor (beta chain) came from a study of Ad26.COV2.S vaccination and SARS-CoV-2 variants. General study results and limits: Researchers reported similar non-spike TCR breadth in vaccine and placebo recipients.

Here immunoSEQ multiplex PCR was the method, and the copy in TCRdb shows in-frame clones only, minus some. The sample includes over 110,000 clones, 70% to 90% of them seen just once. This clone was recorded only once. Its antigen is unidentified. CDR3 length equals 12 residues. Germline V gene sequence: CDR1 SGHDT, CDR2 YYEEEE. V lost 4 bases to trimming and J lost 9 bases, with 13 bases between them. Source: peripheral blood, taken after recovery from COVID-19. The receptor comes from a human donor who had recovered from COVID-19. The chain recombines TRBV5-6 with TRBJ1-2; unclear D gene. CDR3 sequence: CASSANSKSYTF. CDR3 sequence (DNA): TGTGCCAGCAGCGCTAACAGCAAAAGCTACACCTTC.